The present entry profiles one T cell receptor beta chain with its context. Data came from immunoSEQ multiplex PCR; TCRdb stores just in-frame clones and leaves some out. The sample lists roughly 2,300,000 clones, about 90% seen once, with 0.3% to 0.45% in the top ten. These data belong to a study of shared clonotypes between healthy human individuals. Germline trimming cut 0 bases from V and 0 bases from J; bases unmatched to any gene: 10. CDR1 is LGHNA, CDR2 YNFKEQ, per germline. This CDR3 comprises 19 residues. V gene TRBV4-2 combines with J gene TRBJ2-5, with 10 bases identical to TRBD2. The sequenced sample was naive CD4+ T cells from PBMCs. The sample's subset: CD45RA+ positively selected. The TCR originated in a man younger than 35 in good health. Some clones in this sample may be carry-over from other donors' samples. The CDR3 here is CASSQEPGLGLADQETQYF. The DNA of the CDR3 is TGTGCCAGCAGCCAAGAGCCGGGTCTTGGACTAGCGGACCAAGAGACCCAGTACTTC.